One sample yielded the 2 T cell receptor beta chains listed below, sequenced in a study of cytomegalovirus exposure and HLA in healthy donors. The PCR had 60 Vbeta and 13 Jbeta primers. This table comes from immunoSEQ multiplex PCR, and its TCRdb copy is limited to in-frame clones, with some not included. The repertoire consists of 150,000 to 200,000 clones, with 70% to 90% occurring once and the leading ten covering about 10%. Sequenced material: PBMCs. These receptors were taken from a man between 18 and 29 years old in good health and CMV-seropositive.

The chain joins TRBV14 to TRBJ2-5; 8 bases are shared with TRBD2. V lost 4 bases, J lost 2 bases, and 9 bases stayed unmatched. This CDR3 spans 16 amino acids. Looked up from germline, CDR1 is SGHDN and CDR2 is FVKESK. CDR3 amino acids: CASSPRVAGLQETQYF. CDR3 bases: TGTGCCAGCAGCCCGAGGGTAGCGGGGCTACAAGAGACCCAGTACTTC.

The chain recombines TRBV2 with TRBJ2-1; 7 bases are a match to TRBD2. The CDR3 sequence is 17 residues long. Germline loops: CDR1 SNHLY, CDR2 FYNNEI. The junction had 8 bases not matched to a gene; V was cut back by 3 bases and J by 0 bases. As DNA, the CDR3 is TGTGCCAGCAGTGAGCTGGCTAGCGGAAGCTCCTACAATGAGCAGTTCTTC. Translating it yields CASSELASGSSYNEQFF.